The 31 T cell receptor beta chains given below trace back to one sample, sequenced in a study of CD8 T cells in ankylosing spondylitis. A single record per CDR3 protein comes from TCRdb applying MiXCR to the 5' RACE reads. The sample consists of approximately 200,000 distinct CDR3 sequences, more than 10% of them appearing once. Sequencing was done on a sample of blood, either unsorted or a sorted T cell fraction (not recorded which). The source of these receptors is a male donor with ankylosing spondylitis or in good health (not recorded which).

This clonotype has a handful of counts. This rearrangement joins TRBV3-1 to TRBJ2-5; 12 bases agree with TRBD2. The V and J ends lost 2 bases and 5 bases, in that order; junction bases with no gene match: 12. CDR1 is LGHDT, CDR2 YNNKEL, per germline (reference sequence). The CDR3 length is 18 residues. CDR3 loop: CASSQPTSGRLVSETQYF. CDR3 DNA: TGTGCCAGCAGCCAACCGACTAGCGGGAGATTGGTTTCGGAGACCCAGTACTTC.

This clonotype turned up a few times. This chain uses TRBV12-3 or TRBV12-4 with TRBJ2-1; unclear D gene. The CDR3 covers 12 residues. Deletions cut 5 bases from V and 5 bases from J, with 7 bases between. The CDR3 spells CASSREDNEQFF. The CDR3 bases are TGTGCCAGCAGTAGGGAAGACAATGAGCAGTTCTTC.

This clonotype was counted many times. The chain recombines TRBV11-2 with TRBJ2-2; no clear D gene. The CDR3 consists of 13 residues. Germline values: CDR1 SGHAT, CDR2 FQNNGV. Trimming stripped 6 bases from V and 5 bases from J, with 10 bases between. The CDR3 region has the DNA TGTGCCAGCAGTTCCTCAATAACCGGGGAGCTGTTTTTT. It encodes CASSSSITGELFF.

At least ten counts were recorded for this clonotype. The chain employs TRBV4-1 and TRBJ2-4; D remains unclear. The CDR3 consists of 17 residues. V lost 0 bases and J 1 base, leaving 13 bases between the germline ends. Per the germline V gene, CDR1 is MGHRA and CDR2 is YSYEKL. The CDR3 spells CASSQDRPVSAKNIQYF. The CDR3 nucleotides are TGCGCCAGCAGCCAAGATCGGCCAGTCTCGGCCAAAAACATTCAGTACTTC.

The chain is built from TRBV7-9 and TRBJ1-1, with D unresolved. Trimming pared 1 base from V and 6 bases from J, leaving 9 bases between. The germline CDR1 and CDR2 sequences are SEHNR and FQNEAQ (reference sequence). The length of the CDR3 is 13 residues. CDR3 DNA: TGTGCCAGCAGCTTAGTTCTTAGTCCTGAAGCTTTCTTT. As protein: CASSLVLSPEAFF.

This clonotype turned up a few times. The genes are TRBV12-3 or TRBV12-4 and TRBJ2-2; 7 nucleotides align to TRBD2. J lost 8 bases, V lost 1 base, and 7 bases had no gene match. The CDR3 extends over 15 amino acids. Here the CDR3 reads CASSLVGGSEGELFF. The CDR3 nucleotides are TGTGCCAGCAGTTTAGTAGGCGGGAGTGAAGGGGAGCTGTTTTTT.

The chain joins TRBV11-2 to TRBJ2-5; the match to TRBD1 covers 7 bases. V lost 0 bases to trimming and J lost 2 bases; unmatched junction nucleotides: 12. The CDR3 runs 18 residues. Germline CDR1 and CDR2: SGHAT and FQNNGV. This CDR3 is CASSLDSGRGPYQETQYF. The DNA of the CDR3 is TGTGCCAGCAGCTTAGATTCGGGAAGGGGGCCGTATCAAGAGACCCAGTACTTC.

The genes are TRBV2 and TRBJ1-5; D not resolved. Trimming removed 2 bases at V and 6 bases at J, with 5 bases between. The CDR3 loop spans 12 amino acids. CDR1 and CDR2 (germline): SNHLY, FYNNEI. Here the CDR3 DNA reads TGTGCCAGCAGTGAATCGGGTCAGCCCCAGCATTTT. Its translation: CASSESGQPQHF.

The rearrangement joins TRBV6-5 to TRBJ2-1, with 10 bases lining up with TRBD2. The CDR3 consists of 16 residues. CDR1 is MNHEY, CDR2 SVGAGI, per germline. V gave up 4 bases and J gave up 5 bases; unmatched junction bases: 8. For the CDR3, the DNA is TGTGCCAGCAGTTCCTGGGAGACTAGCGGGCACAATGAGCAGTTCTTC. It translates to CASSSWETSGHNEQFF.

V usage is TRBV12-3 or TRBV12-4 and J usage is TRBJ2-3; D may be TRBD2 (6 bases). The CDR3 totals 14 residues. The germline V and J ends were trimmed by 3 bases and 6 bases, with 13 bases remaining between them. The CDR3 region is CASSFVRELDTQYF. CDR3 sequence (DNA): TGTGCCAGCAGTTTTGTCCGGGAGTTGGATACGCAGTATTTT.

The rearrangement joins TRBV11-1 to TRBJ2-1; D possibly matches TRBD1 or TRBD2 (7 bases each). CDR1 and CDR2 from the germline V gene are SGHAT and FQDESV (reference sequence). V lost 7 bases to trimming and J lost 0 bases, with 22 bases between them. This CDR3 region has 18 residues. The CDR3 nucleotides are TGTGCCAGCACCCACTCCGTCAGGGGGGGACACTCCTACAATGAGCAGTTCTTC. It yields the protein CASTHSVRGGHSYNEQFF.

This clonotype has a handful of counts. V and J are TRBV7-9 and TRBJ2-7, with a possible D match to TRBD1 (6 bases). Per germline, CDR1 SEHNR and CDR2 FQNEAQ (reference sequence). Between the trimmed V and J ends, which lost 5 bases and 4 bases, there was a span of 12 bases. CDR3 size: 13 residues. The CDR3 region is CASSDQGRYEQYF. Written as DNA, the CDR3 is TGTGCCAGCAGCGATCAGGGGCGGTACGAGCAGTACTTC.

The sample holds a few counts of this clonotype. This chain links TRBV7-8 with TRBJ2-7, with D perhaps matching TRBD2 (7 bases). Germline-derived CDR1 and CDR2 are SGHVS and FQNEAQ. V was clipped by 1 base and J by 3 bases, with 10 bases between them. There are 14 residues in the CDR3. The CDR3 DNA follows: TGTGCCAGCAGCTTAGTGGGAGGGGGCTACGAGCAGTACTTC. This codes for CASSLVGGGYEQYF.

This clonotype was seen at least ten times. The chain joins TRBV13 to TRBJ2-3; tentatively, D is TRBD2 (5 bases). Germline values: CDR1 PRHDT, CDR2 FYEKMQ (reference sequence). The germline V and J ends were trimmed by 4 bases and 3 bases, with 23 bases remaining between them. This CDR3 is built from 18 residues. The CDR3 protein is CASSSSLDPTGNTDTQYF. The CDR3 nucleotides read TGTGCCAGCAGCTCCTCCCTCGACCCGACGGGGAATACAGATACGCAGTATTTT.

This clonotype occurred a few times. V gene TRBV7-6 combines with J gene TRBJ2-2, with unresolved D. V was cut by 5 bases and J by 4 bases, with 14 bases left in between. The CDR3 length is 15 residues. CDR1 and CDR2 from the germline V gene are SGHVS and FNYEAQ. The CDR3 region has the DNA TGTGCCAGCAGCCCCTACTCTAGGGCCACCGGGGAGCTGTTTTTT. Translation gives CASSPYSRATGELFF.

This clonotype was counted a few times. The chain employs TRBV10-3 and TRBJ2-1; no clear D gene. Trimming cost V 5 bases and J 0 bases, with 5 bases left between them. The CDR3 extends over 13 amino acids. Per the germline V gene, CDR1 is ENHRY and CDR2 is SYGVKD. The CDR3 nucleotides read TGTGCCATCAGTACGGCCTCCTACAATGAGCAGTTCTTC. Protein sequence: CAISTASYNEQFF.

The rearrangement links TRBV29-1 to TRBJ2-2; no definite D call. V dropped 3 bases and J dropped 1 base, with 9 bases sitting between them. The CDR3 consists of 14 residues. The germline gives CDR1 SQVTM, CDR2 ANQGSEA. CDR3 DNA sequence: TGCAGCGTTGACCTCGGGTGGAACACCGGGGAGCTGTTTTTT. Protein sequence: CSVDLGWNTGELFF.

The chain employs TRBV7-2 and TRBJ2-7, with 9 bases matching TRBD1. The CDR3 contains 14 residues. Trimming took 4 bases from V and 5 from J; bases not matched to a gene: 6. Germline V gene data show CDR1 as SGHTA and CDR2 as FQGNSA. The CDR3 bases are TGTGCCAGCAGCTCGCCGGGACAGGGCGACGAGCAGTACTTC. This translates into CASSSPGQGDEQYF.

This rearrangement joins TRBV7-8 to TRBJ1-1; D remains unclear. Germline V CDR1 and CDR2: SGHVS, FQNEAQ. The CDR3 spans 15 residues. Trimming shortened V by 1 base and J by 1 base, and 10 bases separated the two germline ends. The CDR3 DNA sequence: TGTGCCAGCAGCTTAGAGGGCGGATCGAACACTGAAGCTTTCTTT. Protein sequence: CASSLEGGSNTEAFF.

In nucleotides, the CDR3 is TGTGCCAGCAGTCCCTCCGGGACCCCCTCTGGAAACACCATATATTTT. It codes for CASSPSGTPSGNTIYF. The chain employs TRBV27 and TRBJ1-3; TRBD1 might be the D (5 bases). The germline gives CDR1 MNHEY, CDR2 SMNVEV (reference sequence). Trimming shortened V by 5 bases and J by 0 bases, and 14 bases separated the two germline ends. The CDR3 has 16 residues.

The chain combines TRBV6-5 with TRBJ2-1; 7 bases are shared with TRBD1. Germline V gene lookup returns CDR1 MNHEY and CDR2 SVGAGI. The CDR3 loop spans 13 amino acids. Trimming took 2 bases from V and 9 from J; bases not matched to a gene: 4. The CDR3, as DNA: TGTGCCAGCAGTTACCGCCCAGGGGGTGAGCAGTTCTTC. It encodes CASSYRPGGEQFF.

This clonotype was counted at least ten times. V usage is TRBV29-1 and J usage is TRBJ2-1; TRBD2 matches 11 bases. With 3 bases clipped from V and 9 bases from J, the junction kept 7 bases outside the gene matches. Germline loops: CDR1 SQVTM, CDR2 ANQGSEA. The CDR3 spans 14 residues. For the CDR3, the DNA is TGCAGCGTTGATATAGCGGGGGGGCCCGGTGAGCAGTTCTTC. Translated: CSVDIAGGPGEQFF.

This chain joins TRBV29-1 and TRBJ1-1; D is uncertain. Per germline, CDR1 SQVTM and CDR2 ANQGSEA. Trimming took 6 bases from V and 1 from J, leaving 6 bases between them. The CDR3 loop spans 11 amino acids. The CDR3 DNA reads as TGCAGCGTCCAGGAGAACACTGAAGCTTTCTTT. It yields the protein CSVQENTEAFF.

This chain uses TRBV27 with TRBJ2-3, with D unclear. Germline V gene lookup returns CDR1 MNHEY and CDR2 SMNVEV (reference sequence). The CDR3 runs 14 residues. Trimming left V 7 bases short and J 0 bases short, with 11 bases between. The CDR3 bases are TGTGCCAGCACCTCGTGGGGTAGCACAGATACGCAGTATTTT. This translates into CASTSWGSTDTQYF.

This clonotype was detected only a few times. The chain is built from TRBV11-2 and TRBJ2-5, with D possibly being TRBD1 (5 bases). Germline V CDR1 and CDR2: SGHAT, FQNNGV. The CDR3 runs 13 residues. Deletions cut 2 bases from V and 3 bases from J, with 7 bases between. CDR3 sequence: CASSLLGEETQYF. The CDR3 DNA reads as TGTGCCAGCAGCTTACTAGGGGAAGAGACCCAGTACTTC.

Note on this clonotype: A read error may be the cause here, since a much bigger clone is one base away. V gene TRBV5-1 combines with J gene TRBJ2-3, with a weak D call TRBD1 (6 bases). CDR3 size: 16 residues. Trimming shortened V by 0 bases and J by 3 bases, and 14 bases separated the two germline ends. Germline V lookup: CDR1 SGHRS, CDR2 YFSETQ. The CDR3 here is CASSLDRQVSTDTQYF. CDR3 bases: TGCGCCAGCAGCTTGGATCGACAGGTTAGTACAGATACGCAGTATTTT.

The chain couples TRBV6-1 to TRBJ2-1; 16 nucleotides align to TRBD2. V lost 1 base and J lost 4; bases outside the gene matches: 13. The CDR3 consists of 21 residues. Germline CDR1 is MNHNS and CDR2 is SASEGT. In DNA form, the CDR3 reads TGTGCCAGCAGTGAAGTCAAATGGGGACTAGCGGGAGGGTACCTTTACAATGAGCAGTTCTTC. Translating it yields CASSEVKWGLAGGYLYNEQFF.

This clonotype was recorded a few times. The V call is TRBV4-1, the J call TRBJ2-2; D gene ambiguous. CDR3 size: 15 residues. Trimming shortened V by 5 bases and J by 6 bases, and 16 bases separated the two germline ends. Germline loops: CDR1 MGHRA, CDR2 YSYEKL. The CDR3 sequence: CASSARSLGAGELFF. The CDR3 DNA sequence: TGCGCCAGCAGCGCCCGGTCCCTAGGAGCCGGGGAGCTGTTTTTT.

This clonotype appeared a few times. The chain is built from TRBV10-1 and TRBJ2-3; D not certain. The germline V gene encodes CDR1 WNHNN and CDR2 SYGVQD (reference sequence). CDR3 length: 15 amino acids. The germline V and J ends were trimmed by 4 bases and 1 base, with 12 bases remaining between them. As DNA, the CDR3 is TGCGCCAGCAGTGGACCGTCTACTGGCACAGATACGCAGTATTTT. Translating it yields CASSGPSTGTDTQYF.

This clonotype was counted many times. This chain uses TRBV18 with TRBJ2-3, with D perhaps TRBD2 (5 bases). CDR3 length: 15 amino acids. The ends were cut back, 5 bases at V and 5 bases at J, with 17 bases in the middle. Per germline, CDR1 KGHSH and CDR2 LQKENI. CDR3 residues: CASSSDSTPEDTQYF. The CDR3 nucleotides read TGTGCCAGCTCATCGGACTCTACCCCCGAAGATACGCAGTATTTT.

The rearrangement links TRBV29-1 to TRBJ2-5; 7 bases agree with TRBD1. The CDR3 is 14 residues long. Germline CDR1 and CDR2: SQVTM and ANQGSEA. Trimming took 5 bases from V and 4 from J; bases not matched to a gene: 10. The CDR3: CSVLRIRGRETQYF. CDR3 sequence (DNA): TGCAGCGTTCTTAGGATAAGGGGGCGAGAGACCCAGTACTTC.